This T cell receptor (beta chain) was recorded in a study of blood T cell repertoires in COVID-19. Study in general: Some COVID-19 samples were acute and others convalescent; all came from the United States, Italy and Spain. T cells, B-cell-depleted T cells, or PBMCs provided the cDNA or gDNA that served as material.

This clone was found once. There are 15 residues in the CDR3. Trimming removed 0 bases at V and 3 bases at J, with 12 bases between. Germline CDR1 SGHRS, CDR2 YFSETQ. Only in-frame clones appear in the TCRdb table, and some are missing; sequencing was by immunoSEQ multiplex PCR. The sample holds about 39,000 clones, just over 90% seen once. The gene calls are TRBV5-1 and TRBJ1-1, with TRBD1 as a possible D gene (5 bases). The receptor's source is a man between 45 and 60 years old with active COVID-19. Input material: peripheral blood. The chain's CDR3 is CASSLAGPRDTEAFF. The CDR3 coding sequence is TGCGCCAGCAGCTTGGCAGGGCCCCGGGACACTGAAGCTTTCTTT.